The clone carrying this T cell receptor (beta chain) was seen a few times. The antigen remains undetermined. This sample also contains other DNA sequences that code for the same CDR3. The data originate from a study of OX40 agonist ivuxolimab in advanced cancers. Overall study context: Every patient in dose escalation had hepatocellular carcinoma, melanoma, renal cell or head and neck cancer. Participants could have had prior anti-PD-1, anti-PD-L1 or anti-CTLA-4 therapy, and around 40% had some. Study results and limitations: The study found among the lowest clonal expansion in partial responders at 0.1-3.0 mg/kg. Clonal expansion by week 6 occurred in CD4+ and CD8+ blood T cells (at 0.1 to 3.0 mg/kg).

Sequencing was performed with immunoSEQ multiplex PCR; in TCRdb, only in-frame clones are kept and a portion is missing. The table has some 130,000 clones, 80% to 90% seen once. Germline-derived CDR1 and CDR2 are SGHDT and YYEEEE. V lost 4 bases and J 8 bases, leaving 12 bases between the germline ends. This CDR3 is 12 amino acids long. The gene calls are TRBV5-6 and TRBJ1-1; a weak D match, TRBD1 (5 bases). The starting material was CD4+ or CD8+ T cells sorted from blood, obtained in a trial of the OX40 agonist ivuxolimab. The TCR originated in an adult with an advanced solid tumor such as melanoma, head and neck, liver or kidney cancer. CDR3 in DNA: TGTGCCAGCAGCCTCGCTCGGGGGGAAGCTTTCTTT. Encoded protein: CASSLARGEAFF.